A single sample is the source of the 31 T cell receptor beta chains below, sequenced in a study of shared clonotypes between healthy human individuals. Sequenced by immunoSEQ multiplex PCR; TCRdb stores in-frame clones only, minus some. The table lists 2 million to 2.5 million clones, 90% to 96% of them singletons. The source material was naive CD4+ T cells sorted from blood. As to subset: CD45RA+ positively selected. The receptor source for this set is a man aged 18 to 35 in good health.

V and J are TRBV10-2 and TRBJ1-2, with TRBD1 matching over 7 bases. This CDR3 contains 14 residues. Germline lookup yields CDR1 WSHSY and CDR2 SAAADI. V trimming: 1 base; J trimming: 4 bases; junction bases outside the gene matches: 3. CDR3 coding DNA: TGCGCCAGCAGTGAGTTGGGACAGAGCTATGGCTACACCTTC. It translates to CASSELGQSYGYTF.

This chain joins TRBV6-5 and TRBJ1-1; weak D call: TRBD1 (5 bases). The V and J ends lost 0 bases and 0 bases respectively, with 11 bases between them. This CDR3 comprises 16 residues. The V gene's germline CDR1 is MNHEY and CDR2 SVGAGI. CDR3 sequence: CASSYSGGFLNTEAFF. In nucleotides, the CDR3 is TGTGCCAGCAGTTACTCGGGGGGATTCTTGAACACTGAAGCTTTCTTT.

This chain links TRBV30 with TRBJ1-1, with 9 bases aligning to TRBD1. The CDR3 has 13 amino acids. The germline gives CDR1 GTSNPN, CDR2 SVGIG (reference sequence). J was trimmed by 4 bases and V by 7 bases; bases with no gene match: 7. The CDR3: CASDRGAGTEAFF. CDR3 bases: TGTGCCTCGGACAGGGGCGCGGGCACTGAAGCTTTCTTT.

This chain uses TRBV7-2 with TRBJ1-1; D uncertain. This CDR3 has 15 amino acids. From germline, CDR1 is SGHTA and CDR2 FQGNSA. Trimming removed 2 bases at V and 10 bases at J, with 20 bases between. The DNA for the CDR3 is TGTGCCAGCAGCTTAAAGGACTCTCCTCTCGCGGTAGCTTTCTTT. Residues: CASSLKDSPLAVAFF.

DNA for the CDR3: TGTGCCAGCAGCTTGGAAGGGCTGTCAAACATTCAGTACTTC. Translated, it gives CASSLEGLSNIQYF. This rearrangement joins TRBV5-4 to TRBJ2-4; D call uncertain. CDR1 is SGHNT, CDR2 YYREEE, per germline (reference sequence). Trimming left V 0 bases short and J 6 bases short, with 10 bases between. This CDR3 is 14 amino acids long.

The chain recombines TRBV9 with TRBJ2-7; D not resolved. CDR1 is SGDLS, CDR2 YYNGEE, per germline. The V gene lost 4 bases and the J gene lost 4 bases, with 12 bases spanning the gap. CDR3 length: 13 residues. DNA for the CDR3: TGTGCCAGCAGCATCGTGGACGGGTACGAGCAGTACTTC. Residues: CASSIVDGYEQYF.

The chain links TRBV5-5 to TRBJ2-3; no definite D call. Germline values: CDR1 SGHKS, CDR2 YYEKEE (reference sequence). This CDR3 has 15 amino acids. Deletions cut 4 bases from V and 4 bases from J, with 16 bases between. The CDR3: CASSLGSARSDTQYF. DNA of the CDR3: TGTGCCAGCAGCCTGGGGTCCGCTAGGTCAGATACGCAGTATTTT.

The rearrangement uses TRBV28 and TRBJ1-5, with 7 bases fitting TRBD1. Trimming took 7 bases from V and 4 from J; bases not matched to a gene: 4. The CDR3 loop spans 13 amino acids. Per the germline V gene, CDR1 is MDHEN and CDR2 is SYDVKM. This CDR3 reads CASTGTANQPQHF. Written as DNA, the CDR3 is TGTGCCAGCACTGGGACAGCTAATCAGCCCCAGCATTTT.

The V call is TRBV9, the J call TRBJ2-3; 11 bases agree with TRBD2. The CDR3 spans 18 residues. The germline V gene encodes CDR1 SGDLS and CDR2 YYNGEE. Unmatched junction bases numbered 10, after V lost 3 bases and J lost 1 base. The CDR3 protein is CASSASGGIEPGTDTQYF. The DNA of the CDR3 is TGTGCCAGCAGCGCTAGCGGGGGGATAGAGCCTGGCACAGATACGCAGTATTTT.

Worth noting for this clone: This CDR3 is also generated by other DNA sequences in the sample. The rearrangement joins TRBV18 to TRBJ1-1; D is ambiguous. Trimming left V 1 base short and J 4 bases short, with 10 bases between. This CDR3 has 14 residues. The germline CDR1 and CDR2 sequences are KGHSH and LQKENI. Written as DNA, the CDR3 is TGTGCCAGCTCACCACTGGGAGGAGGCACTGAAGCTTTCTTT. Its protein is CASSPLGGGTEAFF. Combining the CDR3 with reference TRBV18 and TRBJ1-1 gives the whole variable domain NAGVMQNPRHLVRRRGQEARLRCSPMKGHSHVYWYRQLPEEGLKFMVYLQKENIIDESGMPKERFSAEFPKEGPSILRIQQVVRGDSAAYFCASSPLGGGTEAFFGQGTRLTVV.

This chain links TRBV10-2 with TRBJ1-1; D gene unclear. The length of the CDR3 is 13 residues. Germline CDR1 and CDR2: WSHSY and SAAADI. Trimming removed 8 bases from V and 0 bases from J, with 10 bases in between. In DNA, the CDR3 is TGCGCCAGCTTCGCGTCGGTGAACACTGAAGCTTTCTTT. It codes for CASFASVNTEAFF.

This sequence joins TRBV5-1 and TRBJ2-3, with 11 bases lining up with TRBD2. V lost 3 bases and J lost 2; bases outside the gene matches: 5. The CDR3 runs 16 residues. From germline, CDR1 is SGHRS and CDR2 YFSETQ. The CDR3 DNA reads as TGCGCCAGCAGCTCTTTGACTAGCGGGGTCACAGATACGCAGTATTTT. The encoded protein is CASSSLTSGVTDTQYF.

The V call is TRBV6-5, the J call TRBJ1-1; D unresolved. The length of the CDR3 is 14 residues. The ends were cut back, 6 bases at V and 6 bases at J, with 17 bases in the middle. Germline V CDR1 and CDR2: MNHEY, SVGAGI. In DNA form, the CDR3 reads TGTGCCAGCAGCCCACCCCGAGCGTCGGCTGAAGCTTTCTTT. Translation: CASSPPRASAEAFF.

This clone has just one count. The sample holds other DNA sequences that translate to the same CDR3. The genes are TRBV30 and TRBJ2-7; D is undetermined. This CDR3 has 11 residues. Germline assignment: CDR1 GTSNPN and CDR2 SVGIG (reference sequence). Trimming took 0 bases from V and 4 from J, leaving 4 bases between them. CDR3 sequence: CAWSVEYEQYF. DNA of the CDR3: TGTGCCTGGAGTGTCGAATACGAGCAGTACTTC. Based on the CDR3 plus reference TRBV30 and TRBJ2-7, the full variable domain is SQTIHQWPATLVQPVGSPLSLECTVEGTSNPNLYWYRQAAGRGLQLLFYSVGIGQISSEVPQNLSASRPQDRQFILSSKKLLLSDSGFYLCAWSVEYEQYFGPGTRLTVT.

A remark on this clone: This specimen includes other DNA sequences encoding the same CDR3. J is TRBJ1-4 and V is TRBV18; D gene uncertain. Trimming took 2 bases from V and 5 from J, leaving 3 bases between them. This CDR3 spans 12 amino acids. Per the germline V gene, CDR1 is KGHSH and CDR2 is LQKENI. The CDR3 reads CASSPNNEKLFF. The CDR3 DNA reads TGTGCCAGCTCACCAAACAATGAAAAACTGTTTTTT.

This chain joins TRBV2 and TRBJ2-3, with a weak D call TRBD2 (6 bases). Germline lookup yields CDR1 SNHLY and CDR2 FYNNEI. The CDR3 contains 14 residues. The germline V and J ends were trimmed by 3 bases and 3 bases, with 10 bases remaining between them. The CDR3 loop reads CASSDGRMTDTQYF. CDR3 in DNA: TGTGCCAGCAGTGATGGGAGGATGACAGATACGCAGTATTTT. The variable domain in full, completed from reference TRBV2 and TRBJ2-3, reads EPEVTQTPSHQVTQMGQEVILRCVPISNHLYFYWYRQILGQKVEFLVSFYNNEISEKSEIFDDQFSVERPDGSNFTLKIRSTKLEDSAMYFCASSDGRMTDTQYFGPGTRLTVL.

Regarding this clone: At one end, the junction sequence differs from germline, possibly due to a read error. The chain is built from TRBV6-1 and TRBJ2-7; TRBD1 matches 8 bases. The CDR3 contains 14 residues. Per germline, CDR1 MNHNS and CDR2 SASEGT. DNA of the CDR3: TGTGCCAGCAGTAACTCCGGGACAGGTTACGAGCATTACTTC. Protein sequence: CASSNSGTGYEHYF.

The rearrangement uses TRBV25-1 and TRBJ1-5; TRBD1 agrees at 7 bases. Germline V gives CDR1 MGHDK, CDR2 SYGVNS. The CDR3 contains 14 residues. After removal of 8 bases from V and 6 bases from J, the junction contained 10 bases not matched to a gene. The CDR3 coding sequence is TGTGCCAGCGCCACGACAGGGACGTTTCAGCCCCAGCATTTT. Its translation: CASATTGTFQPQHF.

This chain uses TRBV5-4 with TRBJ2-7; 10 bases align to TRBD1. Germline V CDR1 and CDR2: SGHNT, YYREEE (reference sequence). Germline trimming cut 4 bases from V and 2 bases from J; bases unmatched to any gene: 6. The CDR3 has 15 amino acids. In DNA form, the CDR3 reads TGTGCCAGCAGCAACGTAGGGACAGGGGCCTACGAGCAGTACTTC. Protein sequence: CASSNVGTGAYEQYF.

This chain connects TRBV11-2 to TRBJ1-4; D unresolved. The CDR3 length is 13 residues. Germline V gene data show CDR1 as SGHAT and CDR2 as FQNNGV. The V end lost 6 bases, the J end lost 8 bases, and 13 bases lay between the germline ends. In nucleotides, the CDR3 is TGTGCCAGCAGGGGTTCCCGTGGGGAAAAACTGTTTTTT. It specifies CASRGSRGEKLFF.

Here the CDR3 DNA reads TGTGCCAGCAGGTTACAGGCGAATGGCTACACCTTC. Translated: CASRLQANGYTF. The V call is TRBV7-9, the J call TRBJ1-2; D may be TRBD1 (5 bases). CDR3 size: 12 residues. The V gene's germline CDR1 is SEHNR and CDR2 FQNEAQ (reference sequence). V lost 6 bases and J 6 bases, leaving 11 bases between the germline ends.

V and J are TRBV7-9 and TRBJ1-1, with D possibly being TRBD1 (5 bases). Trimming cost V 5 bases and J 6 bases, with 19 bases left between them. CDR1 SEHNR and CDR2 FQNEAQ come from the germline V gene (reference sequence). The CDR3 has 15 amino acids. The CDR3 nucleotides read TGTGCCAGCAGCACGCCTCCCGGGGCCGGACCTGAAGCTTTCTTT. This gives the protein CASSTPPGAGPEAFF.

The rearrangement joins TRBV11-3 to TRBJ2-5, with TRBD2 matching over 8 bases. Looked up from germline, CDR1 is SGHNT and CDR2 is YENEEA. The CDR3 runs 16 residues. With 1 base clipped from V and 2 bases from J, the junction kept 6 bases outside the gene matches. CDR3 coding DNA: TGTGCCAGCAGCTTAGGGATGGTAGCGGGACAAGAGACCCAGTACTTC. Amino acid sequence: CASSLGMVAGQETQYF.

The V call is TRBV18, the J call TRBJ1-5; the match to TRBD1 covers 8 bases. Germline values: CDR1 KGHSH, CDR2 LQKENI. The CDR3 spans 16 residues. Trimming took 2 bases from V and 2 from J; bases not matched to a gene: 5. The CDR3 DNA is TGTGCCAGCTCACCAGGACAGGGAGGGCGCAATCAGCCCCAGCATTTT. Its translation: CASSPGQGGRNQPQHF.

CDR3 sequence reads: CASSTGYLILPTDTQYF. The CDR3 DNA is TGTGCCAGTAGTACAGGTTATCTTATCTTGCCCACAGATACGCAGTATTTT. V gene TRBV19 combines with J gene TRBJ2-3; D is unclear. CDR1 LNHDA and CDR2 SQIVND come from the germline V gene (reference sequence). V was pared by 4 bases and J by 2 bases, with 19 bases between. This CDR3 contains 17 residues.

The chain carries TRBV27 and TRBJ2-2; D is unclear. The CDR3 length is 14 residues. V shed 0 bases and J shed 6 bases, with 8 bases lying between them. Germline loops: CDR1 MNHEY, CDR2 SMNVEV (reference sequence). The CDR3 nucleotides read TGTGCCAGCAGTTTATCGGTACGGCCCGGGGAGCTGTTTTTT. Translated, it gives CASSLSVRPGELFF.

The chain has TRBV4-1 and TRBJ1-3; 7 bases are shared with TRBD1. Looked up from germline, CDR1 is MGHRA and CDR2 is YSYEKL. The CDR3 spans 17 residues. The V and J ends lost 1 base and 4 bases, in that order; junction bases with no gene match: 10. The CDR3 bases are TGCGCCAGCAGCCAAGCACCGGGGACAGAGGCGGGAAACACCATATATTTT. It yields the protein CASSQAPGTEAGNTIYF.

The rearrangement joins TRBV2 to TRBJ2-2; 9 nucleotides match TRBD2. Trimming took 2 bases from V and 4 from J; bases not matched to a gene: 8. Germline-derived CDR1 and CDR2 are SNHLY and FYNNEI. CDR3 length: 17 amino acids. CDR3 amino acids: CASSEMRAGGTTGELFF. The CDR3 DNA follows: TGTGCCAGCAGTGAAATGAGAGCGGGGGGTACCACCGGGGAGCTGTTTTTT.

About this clone itself: Other DNA sequences in this sample translate to the same CDR3. This chain connects TRBV5-1 to TRBJ2-7; the match to TRBD1 covers 10 bases. Losses at the gene ends were 5 bases for V and 1 base for J; bases not matched to a gene: 3. CDR3 length equals 14 residues. The germline CDR1 and CDR2 sequences are SGHRS and YFSETQ. The CDR3 spells CASRTGQGSYEQYF. The CDR3, as DNA: TGCGCCAGCAGAACGGGACAGGGGTCCTACGAGCAGTACTTC.

This chain links TRBV5-1 with TRBJ2-5; TRBD2 might be the D (6 bases). Germline loops: CDR1 SGHRS, CDR2 YFSETQ. This CDR3 comprises 13 residues. Trimming pared 2 bases from V and 5 bases from J, leaving 10 bases between. The CDR3 region is CASSFGAGETQYF. The CDR3 coding sequence is TGCGCCAGCAGCTTTGGGGCGGGGGAGACCCAGTACTTC.

The V call is TRBV19, the J call TRBJ2-1; D ambiguous. CDR3 length: 17 amino acids. V dropped 3 bases and J dropped 1 base, with 16 bases sitting between them. Germline CDR1 and CDR2: LNHDA and SQIVND (reference sequence). DNA of the CDR3: TGTGCCAGTAGTATCCTCTTAATAGGAAATTCCTACAATGAGCAGTTCTTC. It yields the protein CASSILLIGNSYNEQFF.